These 27 T cell receptor beta chains originate from one sample sequenced in a study of blood T cell repertoires in COVID-19. Produced via immunoSEQ multiplex PCR; TCRdb's table is partial and in-frame only. The sample consists of around 240,000 clones, approximately 83% of them appearing once. The sequenced sample consisted of PBMCs or T cells enriched from blood (not recorded which). Source of these receptors: a woman in her forties or fifties who had recovered from COVID-19.

The J gene is TRBJ1-5, the V gene TRBV28, with D possibly matching TRBD1 (5 bases). Looked up from germline, CDR1 is MDHEN and CDR2 is SYDVKM. Trimming left V 8 bases short and J 2 bases short, with 16 bases between. This CDR3 contains 15 residues. The CDR3, as DNA: TGTGCCAGCCGGGCGGGAGACAGTCGCAATCAGCCCCAGCATTTT. It is translated as CASRAGDSRNQPQHF.

The V and J genes are TRBV4-2 and TRBJ1-6, with TRBD1 matching over 7 bases. This CDR3 is 15 amino acids long. Germline trimming cut 4 bases from V and 5 bases from J; bases unmatched to any gene: 5. Germline CDR1 reads LGHNA; CDR2 reads YNFKEQ. CDR3 coding DNA: TGTGCCAGCAGCCCGGGACAGTTCAATAATTCACCCCTCCACTTT. Protein: CASSPGQFNNSPLHF.

The V call is TRBV7-9, the J call TRBJ2-1; D gene ambiguous. In germline, CDR1 is SEHNR, CDR2 FQNEAQ (reference sequence). The ends were cut back, 2 bases at V and 9 bases at J, with 8 bases in the middle. This CDR3 region has 12 residues. CDR3 loop: CASSLSGTEQFF. CDR3 in DNA: TGTGCCAGCAGCTTATCAGGTACTGAGCAGTTCTTC.

The chain couples TRBV18 to TRBJ1-6; maybe TRBD1 (5 bases). Germline loops: CDR1 KGHSH, CDR2 LQKENI. CDR3 length equals 17 residues. V was cut by 2 bases and J by 3 bases, with 14 bases left in between. The DNA of the CDR3 is TGTGCCAGCTCACCAGGGGCAGAGCGAATCTATAATTCACCCCTCCACTTT. This translates into CASSPGAERIYNSPLHF.

This clone is a singleton in its sample. This chain links TRBV5-8 with TRBJ2-7, with D possibly TRBD1 on 5 matching bases. The CDR3 is 13 amino acids. Germline V gene lookup returns CDR1 SGHTS and CDR2 YDEGEE. Deletions cut 4 bases from V and 1 base from J, with 9 bases between. CDR3 nucleotide sequence: TGTGCCAGCAGCCAGGGTAGTTCCTACGAGCAGTACTTC. The encoded protein is CASSQGSSYEQYF.

The J gene is TRBJ1-1, the V gene TRBV14; tentatively, D is TRBD1 (6 bases). This CDR3 has 14 residues. The germline V gene encodes CDR1 SGHDN and CDR2 FVKESK. V shed 1 base and J shed 5 bases, with 11 bases lying between them. CDR3 loop: CASSQGGGWTEAFF. The CDR3 DNA follows: TGTGCCAGCAGCCAAGGAGGGGGTTGGACTGAAGCTTTCTTT.

V and J are TRBV7-8 and TRBJ2-1; 7 nucleotides agree with TRBD2. This CDR3 spans 15 amino acids. Germline CDR1 SGHVS, CDR2 FQNEAQ. With V trimmed by 3 bases and J by 4 bases, 6 bases remained unmatched. CDR3 nucleotide sequence: TGTGCCAGCAGCTTGGGACTAAGAACGTACAATGAGCAGTTCTTC. Its translation is CASSLGLRTYNEQFF.

The V gene is TRBV27, the J gene TRBJ2-3; TRBD2 aligns across 8 bases. The germline CDR1 and CDR2 sequences are MNHEY and SMNVEV (reference sequence). The CDR3 is 16 residues long. With V trimmed by 4 bases and J by 4 bases, 10 bases remained unmatched. The CDR3 nucleotides are TGTGCCAGCAGTTCCCCCAGCGGGAGATGGTCAGATACGCAGTATTTT. It codes for CASSSPSGRWSDTQYF.

The chain links TRBV7-9 to TRBJ1-4; D is uncertain. The CDR3 is made up of 14 amino acids. Germline V gene sequence: CDR1 SEHNR, CDR2 FQNEAQ (reference sequence). The ends were cut back, 3 bases at V and 3 bases at J, with 8 bases in the middle. The CDR3 here is CASSLYSPNEKLFF. DNA of the CDR3: TGTGCCAGCAGCTTGTACAGCCCTAATGAAAAACTGTTTTTT.

The chain links TRBV28 to TRBJ1-5, with D perhaps matching TRBD1 (6 bases). The CDR3 consists of 14 residues. Germline V gene data show CDR1 as MDHEN and CDR2 as SYDVKM. Trimming pared 5 bases from V and 5 bases from J, leaving 13 bases between. CDR3: CASSTLDRYQPQHF. In DNA form, the CDR3 reads TGTGCCAGCAGTACCCTTGACAGGTATCAGCCCCAGCATTTT.

This chain joins TRBV7-9 and TRBJ1-2; the match to TRBD1 covers 9 bases. V shed 6 bases and J 6 bases; nucleotides not matched to a gene: 5. Germline CDR1 is SEHNR and CDR2 is FQNEAQ (reference sequence). The CDR3 is made up of 13 amino acids. CDR3 nucleotides: TGTGCCAGCAGTTATAGACAGGGGGATGGCTACACCTTC. It encodes CASSYRQGDGYTF. Supplemented by reference TRBV7-9 and TRBJ1-2, the full variable domain reads DTGVSQNPRHKITKRGQNVTFRCDPISEHNRLYWYRQTLGQGPEFLTYFQNEAQLEKSRLLSDRFSAERPKGSFSTLEIQRTEQGDSAMYLCASSYRQGDGYTFGSGTRLTVV.

This sequence joins TRBV28 and TRBJ2-6, with 7 bases that match TRBD2. The trim removed 3 bases at V and 1 base at J, leaving 18 bases unmatched. Per the germline V gene, CDR1 is MDHEN and CDR2 is SYDVKM. The CDR3 is 21 residues long. DNA for the CDR3: TGTGCCAGCAGTTTTTTAACCAACGTCCGAAGCGGGGTATCTGGGGCCAACGTCCTGACTTTC. Translated: CASSFLTNVRSGVSGANVLTF.

Points on this clone: The sample carries other DNA sequences with the same CDR3. The CDR3, as DNA: TGTGCCAGCAGCCAAGGACGAGGGAACACTGAAGCTTTCTTT. This translates into CASSQGRGNTEAFF. V gene TRBV3-1 (or the pseudogene TRBV3-2) combines with J gene TRBJ1-1, with D unclear. Germline V gene sequence: CDR1 LGHDT, CDR2 YNNKEL (reference sequence). Trimming stripped 1 base from V and 1 base from J, with 7 bases between. The CDR3 runs to 14 residues.

The V and J genes are TRBV27 and TRBJ1-1, with 7 bases that match TRBD1. This CDR3 is 14 amino acids long. Per germline, CDR1 MNHEY and CDR2 SMNVEV (reference sequence). J lost 4 bases, V lost 5 bases, and 7 bases had no gene match. CDR3 sequence: CASSLRQGVTEAFF. The CDR3 nucleotides are TGTGCCAGCAGTCTGCGACAGGGAGTCACTGAAGCTTTCTTT.

The V gene is TRBV6-5, the J gene TRBJ2-2; 8 positions agree with TRBD2. There are 15 residues in the CDR3. Germline V lookup: CDR1 MNHEY, CDR2 SVGAGI. Trimming took 4 bases from V and 1 from J; bases not matched to a gene: 2. The CDR3 nucleotides read TGTGCCAGCAGTTTACTAGCGGAGAACACCGGGGAGCTGTTTTTT. Its translation is CASSLLAENTGELFF.

CDR3 coding DNA: TGTGCCAGCAGCTATAGCTCCTACAATGAGCAGTTCTTC. The encoded protein is CASSYSSYNEQFF. The V gene is TRBV7-9, the J gene TRBJ2-1; D ambiguous. In germline, CDR1 is SEHNR, CDR2 FQNEAQ (reference sequence). The CDR3 runs to 13 residues. The V end was cut by 4 bases, the J end by 0 bases, with 4 bases between.

V gene TRBV7-6 combines with J gene TRBJ2-2; 10 nucleotides line up with TRBD1. V was clipped by 5 bases and J by 3 bases; unmatched bases: 9. CDR1 SGHVS and CDR2 FNYEAQ come from the germline V gene. The CDR3 has 17 residues. CDR3 in DNA: TGTGCCAGCAGCGATTCCCGGGACAGGGGTTACACCGGGGAGCTGTTTTTT. This translates into CASSDSRDRGYTGELFF.

The chain links TRBV19 to TRBJ2-1; 7 bases align to TRBD2. The CDR3 is made up of 16 amino acids. CDR1 LNHDA and CDR2 SQIVND come from the germline V gene (reference sequence). J lost 0 bases, V lost 6 bases, and 8 bases had no gene match. CDR3 DNA: TGTGCCAGTAGGGTAGCGGGTGGGCACTCCTACAATGAGCAGTTCTTC. This encodes CASRVAGGHSYNEQFF.

This chain uses TRBV7-2 with TRBJ2-5; 8 nucleotides align to TRBD2. Trimming took 8 bases from V and 5 from J; bases not matched to a gene: 16. The CDR3 covers 16 residues. CDR1 is SGHTA and CDR2 is FQGNSA in the germline V gene. CDR3: CASAPFRPAGDETQYF. As DNA, the CDR3 is TGTGCCAGCGCTCCTTTCCGTCCAGCGGGAGATGAGACCCAGTACTTC. The entire variable domain, with the rest obtained from reference TRBV7-2 and TRBJ2-5, is as follows: GAGVSQSPSNKVTEKGKDVELRCDPISGHTALYWYRQSLGQGLEFLIYFQGNSAPDKSGLPSDRFSAERTGGSVSTLTIQRTQQEDSAVYLCASAPFRPAGDETQYFGPGTRLLVL.

The chain recombines TRBV7-8 with TRBJ1-3; 8 bases fit TRBD1. The CDR3 loop spans 17 amino acids. CDR1 is SGHVS, CDR2 FQNEAQ, per germline. J gave up 3 bases and V 5 bases, and 12 bases lay outside the gene matches. CDR3 in amino acids: CASSVRSLGQVGNTIYF. The CDR3 DNA sequence: TGTGCCAGCAGCGTTCGATCCTTGGGACAGGTTGGAAACACCATATATTTT.

This sequence joins TRBV5-4 and TRBJ2-2; D gene uncertain. The CDR3 runs to 15 residues. The germline gives CDR1 SGHNT, CDR2 YYREEE (reference sequence). Trimming removed 3 bases at V and 2 bases at J, with 11 bases between. In DNA, the CDR3 is TGTGCCAGCAGCTCGTCCCCCCTAAACACCGGGGAGCTGTTTTTT. Translation: CASSSSPLNTGELFF.

The chain has TRBV5-1 and TRBJ2-3; D not certain. The V and J ends lost 0 bases and 3 bases respectively, with 8 bases between them. The CDR3 covers 14 residues. Per germline, CDR1 SGHRS and CDR2 YFSETQ. The CDR3 region is CASSLGSETDTQYF. Written as DNA, the CDR3 is TGCGCCAGCAGCTTGGGAAGCGAGACAGATACGCAGTATTTT.

This clone was seen a handful of times. The CDR3 nucleotides are TGTGCCAGCAGTTACTCGTTCGCAGGGTTAAACGGGGAGCTGTTTTTT. Translating it yields CASSYSFAGLNGELFF. This chain connects TRBV6-5 to TRBJ2-2, with a tentative D call TRBD1 (5 bases). From germline, CDR1 is MNHEY and CDR2 SVGAGI. Trimming left V 0 bases short and J 7 bases short, with 15 bases between. CDR3 length equals 16 residues.

The chain couples TRBV28 to TRBJ2-7; D is perhaps TRBD1 (7 bases). In germline, CDR1 is MDHEN, CDR2 SYDVKM. The CDR3 covers 14 residues. The CDR3 here is CATTPGGRGYEQYF. The CDR3 DNA follows: TGTGCAACGACGCCAGGGGGGCGGGGCTACGAGCAGTACTTC.

This chain joins TRBV9 and TRBJ2-7; the D gene is possibly TRBD1 (6 bases). V was shortened by 4 bases and J by 3 bases, with 17 bases between the two germline ends. The CDR3 has 15 amino acids. The germline CDR1 and CDR2 sequences are SGDLS and YYNGEE. The CDR3, as DNA: TGTGCCAGCAGCCCAGGCAGGGGCGGTGGCTACGAGCAGTACTTC. Translation: CASSPGRGGGYEQYF.

The table lists this clone with a few counts. This chain joins TRBV7-2 and TRBJ2-7; 8 bases fit TRBD2. With V trimmed by 5 bases and J by 2 bases, 8 bases remained unmatched. The germline gives CDR1 SGHTA, CDR2 FQGNSA. CDR3 length equals 15 residues. In DNA form, the CDR3 reads TGTGCCAGCAGCGCCCGGGGGGGAGGACCCTACGAGCAGTACTTC. Its protein product is CASSARGGGPYEQYF.

The CDR3 nucleotides are TGTGCCAGTAGTCTGAGGGAGACAAGTAATGAAAAACTGTTTTTT. It yields the protein CASSLRETSNEKLFF. The genes are TRBV19 and TRBJ1-4, with no clear D. CDR3 length: 15 residues. The germline CDR1 and CDR2 sequences are LNHDA and SQIVND (reference sequence). V shed 5 bases and J shed 4 bases, with 14 bases lying between them.